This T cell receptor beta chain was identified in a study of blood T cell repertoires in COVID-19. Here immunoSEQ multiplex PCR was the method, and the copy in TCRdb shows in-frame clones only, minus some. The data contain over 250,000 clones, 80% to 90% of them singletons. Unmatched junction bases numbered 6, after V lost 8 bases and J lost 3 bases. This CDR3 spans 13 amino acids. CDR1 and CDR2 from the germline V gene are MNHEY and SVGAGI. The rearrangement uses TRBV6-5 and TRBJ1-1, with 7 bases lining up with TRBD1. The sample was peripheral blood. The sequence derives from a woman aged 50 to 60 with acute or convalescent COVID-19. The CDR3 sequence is CASQQGTYTEAFF. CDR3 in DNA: TGTGCCAGCCAACAGGGGACGTACACTGAAGCTTTCTTT.